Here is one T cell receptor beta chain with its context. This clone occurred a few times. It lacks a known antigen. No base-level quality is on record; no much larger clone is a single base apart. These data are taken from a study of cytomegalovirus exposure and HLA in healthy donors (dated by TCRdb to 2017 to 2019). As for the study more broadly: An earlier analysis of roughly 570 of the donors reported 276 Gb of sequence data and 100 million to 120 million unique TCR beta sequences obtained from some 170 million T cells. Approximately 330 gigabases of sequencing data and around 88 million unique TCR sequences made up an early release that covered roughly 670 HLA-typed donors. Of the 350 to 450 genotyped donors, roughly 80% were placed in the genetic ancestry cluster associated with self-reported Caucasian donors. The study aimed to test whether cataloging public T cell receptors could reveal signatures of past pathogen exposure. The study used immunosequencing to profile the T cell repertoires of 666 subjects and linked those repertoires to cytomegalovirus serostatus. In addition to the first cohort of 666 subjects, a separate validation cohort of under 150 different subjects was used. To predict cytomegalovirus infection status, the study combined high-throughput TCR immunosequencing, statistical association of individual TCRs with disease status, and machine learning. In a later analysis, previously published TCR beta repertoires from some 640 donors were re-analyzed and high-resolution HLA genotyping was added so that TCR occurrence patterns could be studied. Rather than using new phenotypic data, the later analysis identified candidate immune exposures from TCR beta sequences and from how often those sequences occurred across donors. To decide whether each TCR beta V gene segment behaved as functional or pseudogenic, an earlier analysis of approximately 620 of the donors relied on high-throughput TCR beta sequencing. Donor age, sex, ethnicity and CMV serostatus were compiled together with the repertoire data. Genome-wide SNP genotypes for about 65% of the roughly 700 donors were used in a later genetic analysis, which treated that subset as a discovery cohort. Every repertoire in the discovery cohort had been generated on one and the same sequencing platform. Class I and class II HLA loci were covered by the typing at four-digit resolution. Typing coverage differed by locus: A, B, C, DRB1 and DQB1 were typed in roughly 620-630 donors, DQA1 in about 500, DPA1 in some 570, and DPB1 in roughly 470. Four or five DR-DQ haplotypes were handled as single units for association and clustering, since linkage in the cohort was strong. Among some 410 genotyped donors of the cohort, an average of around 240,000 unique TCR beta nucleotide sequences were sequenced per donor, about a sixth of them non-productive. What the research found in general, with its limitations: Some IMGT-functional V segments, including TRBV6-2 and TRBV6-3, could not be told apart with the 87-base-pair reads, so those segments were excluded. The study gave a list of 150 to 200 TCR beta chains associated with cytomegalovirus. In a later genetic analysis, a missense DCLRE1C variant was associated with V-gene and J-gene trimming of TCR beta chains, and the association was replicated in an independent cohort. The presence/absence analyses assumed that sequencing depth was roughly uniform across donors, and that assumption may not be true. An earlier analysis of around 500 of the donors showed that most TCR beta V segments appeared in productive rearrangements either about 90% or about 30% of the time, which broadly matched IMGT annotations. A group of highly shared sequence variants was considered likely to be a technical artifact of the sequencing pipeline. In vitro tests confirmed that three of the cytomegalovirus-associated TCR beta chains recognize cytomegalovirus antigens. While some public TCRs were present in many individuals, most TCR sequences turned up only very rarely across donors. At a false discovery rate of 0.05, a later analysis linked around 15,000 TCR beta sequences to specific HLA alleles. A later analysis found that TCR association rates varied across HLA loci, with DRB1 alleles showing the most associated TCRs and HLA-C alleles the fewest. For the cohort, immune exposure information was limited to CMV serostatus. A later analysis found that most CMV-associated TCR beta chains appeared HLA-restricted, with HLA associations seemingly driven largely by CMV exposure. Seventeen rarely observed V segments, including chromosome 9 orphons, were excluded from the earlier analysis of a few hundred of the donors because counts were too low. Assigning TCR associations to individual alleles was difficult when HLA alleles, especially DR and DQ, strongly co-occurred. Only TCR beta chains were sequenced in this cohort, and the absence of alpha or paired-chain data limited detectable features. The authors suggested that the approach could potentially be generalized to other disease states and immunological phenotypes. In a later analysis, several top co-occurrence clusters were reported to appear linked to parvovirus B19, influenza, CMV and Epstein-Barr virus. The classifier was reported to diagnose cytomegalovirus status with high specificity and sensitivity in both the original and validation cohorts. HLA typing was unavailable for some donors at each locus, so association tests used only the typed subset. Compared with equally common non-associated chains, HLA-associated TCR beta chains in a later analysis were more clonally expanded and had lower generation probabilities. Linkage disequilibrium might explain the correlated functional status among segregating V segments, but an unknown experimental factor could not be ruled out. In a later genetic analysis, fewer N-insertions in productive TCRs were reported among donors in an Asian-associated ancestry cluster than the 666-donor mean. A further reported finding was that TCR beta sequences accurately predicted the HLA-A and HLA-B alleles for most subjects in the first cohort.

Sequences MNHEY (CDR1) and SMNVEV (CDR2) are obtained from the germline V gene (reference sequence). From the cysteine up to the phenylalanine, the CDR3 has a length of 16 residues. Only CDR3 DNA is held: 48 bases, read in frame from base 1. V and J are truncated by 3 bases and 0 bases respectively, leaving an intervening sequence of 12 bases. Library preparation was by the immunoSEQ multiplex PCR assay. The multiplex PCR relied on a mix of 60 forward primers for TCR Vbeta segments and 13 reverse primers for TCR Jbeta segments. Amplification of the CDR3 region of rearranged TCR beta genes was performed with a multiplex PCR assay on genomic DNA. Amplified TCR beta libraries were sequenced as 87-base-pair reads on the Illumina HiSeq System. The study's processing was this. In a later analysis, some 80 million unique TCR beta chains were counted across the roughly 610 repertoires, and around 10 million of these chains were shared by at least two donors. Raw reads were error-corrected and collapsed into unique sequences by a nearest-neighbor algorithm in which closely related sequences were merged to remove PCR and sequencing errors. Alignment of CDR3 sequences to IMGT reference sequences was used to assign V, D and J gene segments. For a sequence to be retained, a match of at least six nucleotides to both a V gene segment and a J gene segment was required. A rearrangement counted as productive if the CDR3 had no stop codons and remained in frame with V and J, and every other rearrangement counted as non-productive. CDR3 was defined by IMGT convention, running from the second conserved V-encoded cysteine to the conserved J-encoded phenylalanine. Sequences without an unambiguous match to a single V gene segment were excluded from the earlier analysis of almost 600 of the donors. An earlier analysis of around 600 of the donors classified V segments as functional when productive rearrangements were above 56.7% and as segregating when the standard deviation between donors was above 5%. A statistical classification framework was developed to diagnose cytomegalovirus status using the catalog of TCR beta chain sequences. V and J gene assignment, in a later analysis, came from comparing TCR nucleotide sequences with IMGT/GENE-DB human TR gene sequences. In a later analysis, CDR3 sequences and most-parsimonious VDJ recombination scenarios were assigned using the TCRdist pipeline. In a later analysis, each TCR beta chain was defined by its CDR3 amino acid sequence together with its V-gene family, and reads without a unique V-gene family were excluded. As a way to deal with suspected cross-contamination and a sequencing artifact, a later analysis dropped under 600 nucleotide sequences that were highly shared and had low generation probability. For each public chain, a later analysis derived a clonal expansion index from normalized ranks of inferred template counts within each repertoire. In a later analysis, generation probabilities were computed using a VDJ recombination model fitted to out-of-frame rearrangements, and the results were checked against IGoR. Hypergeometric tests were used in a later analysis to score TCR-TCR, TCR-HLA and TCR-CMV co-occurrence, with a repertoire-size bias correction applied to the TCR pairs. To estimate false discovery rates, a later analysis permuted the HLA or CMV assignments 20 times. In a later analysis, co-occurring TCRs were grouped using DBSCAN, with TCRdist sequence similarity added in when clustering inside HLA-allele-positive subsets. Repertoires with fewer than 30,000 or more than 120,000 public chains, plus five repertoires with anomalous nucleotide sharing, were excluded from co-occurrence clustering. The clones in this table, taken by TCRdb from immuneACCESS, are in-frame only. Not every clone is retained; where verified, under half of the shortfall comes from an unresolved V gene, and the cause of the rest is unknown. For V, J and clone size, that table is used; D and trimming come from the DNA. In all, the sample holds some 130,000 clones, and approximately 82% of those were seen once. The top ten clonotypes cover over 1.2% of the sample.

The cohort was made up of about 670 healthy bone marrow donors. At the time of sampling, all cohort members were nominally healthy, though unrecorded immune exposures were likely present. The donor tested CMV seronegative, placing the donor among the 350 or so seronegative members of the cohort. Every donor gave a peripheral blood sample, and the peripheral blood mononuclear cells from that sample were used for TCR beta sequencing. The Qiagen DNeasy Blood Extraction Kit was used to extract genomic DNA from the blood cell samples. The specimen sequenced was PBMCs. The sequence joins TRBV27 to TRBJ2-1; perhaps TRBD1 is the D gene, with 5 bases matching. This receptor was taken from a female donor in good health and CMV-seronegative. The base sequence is TGTGCCAGCAGTTTGGTGCCCGACAGCTCCTACAATGAGCAGTTCTTC. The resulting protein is CASSLVPDSSYNEQFF.